These 32 T cell receptor beta chains were all obtained from the same sample, sequenced in a study of liver allograft versus peripheral blood T cells. Study overall: A comparison was made between T cell receptor repertoires in transplanted livers and those in recipients' peripheral blood.

MiXCR was run by TCRdb on the reads, yielding one entry per CDR3 protein. In the table there are roughly 14,000 distinct CDR3 sequences, approximately 22% of which are singletons. The receptors here all came from a human patient who had a liver transplant. The graft donor may have contributed some T cells.

This chain connects TRBV5-6 to TRBJ1-1, with D perhaps TRBD1 (6 bases). V was pared by 0 bases and J by 3 bases, with 15 bases between. CDR3 size: 16 residues. CDR1 is SGHDT, CDR2 YYEEEE, per germline. The CDR3 DNA follows: TGTGCCAGCAGCTTGGCCAGGGGTGCCAGGTACACTGAAGCTTTCTTT. This gives the protein CASSLARGARYTEAFF.

The chain links TRBV7-9 to TRBJ1-1; 7 bases agree with TRBD1. Germline V gene lookup returns CDR1 SEHNR and CDR2 FQNEAQ (reference sequence). This CDR3 region has 13 residues. The junction had 2 bases not matched to a gene; V was cut back by 6 bases and J by 1 base. The CDR3 DNA sequence: TGTGCCAGCAGGTACAGGGGGAACACTGAAGCTTTCTTT. The encoded protein is CASRYRGNTEAFF.

This clonotype was seen repeatedly, ten times or more. The chain has TRBV7-2 and TRBJ1-1, with D possibly matching TRBD1 (5 bases). The CDR3 has 15 residues. Germline lookup yields CDR1 SGHTA and CDR2 FQGNSA. With 2 bases removed from V and 0 bases from J, the gap between germline ends came to 10 bases. The CDR3 is CASSLSGFLNTEAFF. CDR3 DNA: TGTGCCAGCAGCTTATCAGGGTTCCTGAACACTGAAGCTTTCTTT.

The chain recombines TRBV20-1 with TRBJ2-7; 9 bases are shared with TRBD1. Looked up from germline, CDR1 is DFQATT and CDR2 is SNEGSKA (reference sequence). V gave up 5 bases and J gave up 6 bases; unmatched junction bases: 11. The CDR3 has 14 residues. The CDR3 region has the DNA TGCAGTGCTCACCCGGGACAGGGCTTACGCGAGCAGTACTTC. This codes for CSAHPGQGLREQYF.

Comments on this clonotype: The junction shows a germline mismatch at one end, possibly a read error. The J gene is TRBJ1-2, the V gene TRBV6-5; the match to TRBD2 covers 9 bases. Near its end, the DNA agrees better with TRBJ2-1, so the J call may be wrong. The germline gives CDR1 MNHEY, CDR2 SVGAGI. The CDR3 sequence is 16 residues long. In DNA, the CDR3 is TGTGTCAGCAGTTCTTTACTGGCGGGGGGGGAGCATGAGCAGTTCTTC. Protein sequence: CVSSSLLAGGEHEQFF.

This chain uses TRBV27 with TRBJ1-5; D ambiguous. Germline assignment: CDR1 MNHEY and CDR2 SMNVEV (reference sequence). The CDR3 has 15 residues. V was pared by 1 base and J by 0 bases, with 7 bases between. CDR3 sequence reads: CASSLWGDSNQPQHF. The CDR3 DNA reads as TGTGCCAGCAGTTTATGGGGAGATAGCAATCAGCCCCAGCATTTT.

This clonotype is medium-sized by share. This CDR3 reads CASSRDSYSGANVLTF. The CDR3 nucleotides are TGTGCCAGCTCACGCGACAGCTACTCTGGGGCCAACGTCCTGACTTTC. V gene TRBV18 combines with J gene TRBJ2-6; D possibly corresponds to TRBD1 (5 bases). CDR3 length: 16 amino acids. Germline V gene sequence: CDR1 KGHSH, CDR2 LQKENI. Trimming removed 4 bases at V and 0 bases at J, with 10 bases between. Full variable domain (missing parts from reference TRBV18 and TRBJ2-6): NAGVMQNPRHLVRRRGQEARLRCSPMKGHSHVYWYRQLPEEGLKFMVYLQKENIIDESGMPKERFSAEFPKEGPSILRIQQVVRGDSAAYFCASSRDSYSGANVLTFGAGSRLTVL.

Relative to its sample, this clonotype is medium-sized. J is TRBJ1-6 and V is TRBV27; a weak D match, TRBD1 (5 bases). CDR3 length: 17 amino acids. Germline values: CDR1 MNHEY, CDR2 SMNVEV (reference sequence). V was trimmed by 1 base and J by 0 bases, leaving 10 bases between them. The CDR3 is CASSLLAGSSYNSPLHF. The CDR3 nucleotides read TGTGCCAGCAGTTTATTGGCAGGGAGCTCCTATAATTCACCCCTCCACTTT.

This clonotype was found many times. This chain connects TRBV19 to TRBJ1-1, with D possibly TRBD1 on 5 matching bases. The CDR3 is made up of 12 amino acids. V was cut by 6 bases and J by 6 bases, with 11 bases left in between. Germline CDR1 LNHDA, CDR2 SQIVND (reference sequence). The CDR3 nucleotides are TGTGCCAGTAGGAACCGGGACTCTGAAGCTTTCTTT. This gives the protein CASRNRDSEAFF.

This clonotype was picked up many times. The V gene is TRBV6-6, the J gene TRBJ2-7; 10 nucleotides align to TRBD1. J was trimmed by 3 bases and V by 6 bases; bases with no gene match: 8. The V gene's germline CDR1 is MNHNY and CDR2 SVGAGI (reference sequence). This CDR3 is built from 15 residues. The CDR3: CASRQGQGVFYEQYF. The CDR3 DNA is TGTGCCAGCAGGCAAGGACAGGGGGTCTTCTACGAGCAGTACTTC.

The chain has TRBV18 and TRBJ2-7; D may match TRBD1 or TRBD2 (5 bases each). The CDR3 consists of 12 residues. The V gene's germline CDR1 is KGHSH and CDR2 LQKENI. The V and J ends lost 3 bases and 6 bases respectively, with 9 bases between them. Here the CDR3 DNA reads TGTGCCAGCTCACCGGGACGCTTCGAGCAGTACTTC. Its translation: CASSPGRFEQYF.

Details on this clonotype: A much larger clone is a single base away; this may be a read error. The chain uses TRBV6-1 and TRBJ2-7; 8 bases are shared with TRBD1. Germline lookup yields CDR1 MNHNS and CDR2 SASEGT. This CDR3 has 16 amino acids. CDR3 sequence: CAGRTRIRDRSYEQYF. The CDR3 bases are TGTGCCGGCAGAACGCGAATTAGGGACAGGTCCTACGAGCAGTACTTC.

Points on this clonotype: This sequence may be a read error, since a much larger clone differs from it by one base. The chain is built from TRBV29-1 and TRBJ2-7; unclear D gene. The germline gives CDR1 SQVTM, CDR2 ANQGSEA. CDR3 length: 13 amino acids. The CDR3 loop reads CGVAYREELGQYF. CDR3 DNA: TGCGGCGTTGCGTACAGAGAAGAGTTGGGGCAGTACTTC.

This clonotype is medium-sized within its sample. The V and J genes are TRBV10-3 and TRBJ1-6; 8 bases line up with TRBD1. V was pared by 0 bases and J by 7 bases, with 5 bases of the junction left unmatched. Germline V gene lookup returns CDR1 ENHRY and CDR2 SYGVKD. CDR3 length: 16 amino acids. DNA of the CDR3: TGTGCCATCAGTGAGTCGGGACAGGACATCAATTCACCCCTCCACTTT. This sequence encodes CAISESGQDINSPLHF.

The chain is built from TRBV5-4 and TRBJ2-7; D is possibly TRBD2 (7 bases). V shed 0 bases and J shed 3 bases, with 16 bases lying between them. Germline V gene data show CDR1 as SGHNT and CDR2 as YYREEE (reference sequence). The CDR3 length is 16 residues. The CDR3 nucleotides are TGTGCCAGCAGCTTGGCTTCGTGGGGGGGGCACTACGAGCAGTACTTC. This gives the protein CASSLASWGGHYEQYF.

The chain combines TRBV7-2 with TRBJ2-1; 8 bases fit TRBD2. With V trimmed by 3 bases and J by 5 bases, 15 bases remained unmatched. The CDR3 sequence is 18 residues long. The germline V gene encodes CDR1 SGHTA and CDR2 FQGNSA. This CDR3 reads CASSFSTRRGGLNNEQFF. The CDR3 nucleotides are TGTGCCAGCAGCTTCTCCACGAGACGGGGGGGCCTAAACAATGAGCAGTTCTTC.

By its share, this clonotype is medium-sized. The chain joins TRBV7-2 to TRBJ2-2; tentative D call: TRBD1 (6 bases). Germline assignment: CDR1 SGHTA and CDR2 FQGNSA. The CDR3 consists of 15 residues. V was cut by 3 bases and J by 2 bases, with 10 bases left in between. The CDR3 DNA reads TGTGCCAGCAGCTTCCAGGGGCCCAACACCGGGGAGCTGTTTTTT. It is translated as CASSFQGPNTGELFF.

The gene calls are TRBV12-3 or TRBV12-4 and TRBJ1-1, with D possibly TRBD1 on 5 matching bases. The CDR3 runs 13 residues. Trimming removed 5 bases from V and 10 bases from J, with 17 bases in between. The CDR3 DNA reads as TGTGCCAGCAGTCTGTACGGGGCCCAAGGAGCTTTCTTT. Its translation is CASSLYGAQGAFF.

The V gene is TRBV7-2, the J gene TRBJ1-1, with D possibly matching TRBD1 (6 bases). Trimming cost V 5 bases and J 8 bases, with 18 bases left between them. CDR1 is SGHTA, CDR2 FQGNSA, per germline. The CDR3 is 14 residues long. CDR3 region: CASSPSPQGNEAFF. CDR3 bases: TGTGCCAGCAGCCCCTCACCACAGGGAAACGAAGCTTTCTTT.

This clonotype came up a few times. The chain uses TRBV6-2 or TRBV6-3 and TRBJ1-1, with D possibly matching TRBD1 (6 bases). Germline V gene data show CDR1 as MNHEY and CDR2 as SVGEGT. V was cut by 5 bases and J by 3 bases, with 13 bases left in between. This CDR3 spans 14 amino acids. The CDR3: CASSASGHYTEAFF. The CDR3 nucleotides are TGTGCCAGCAGTGCCTCGGGACATTACACTGAAGCTTTCTTT.

V gene TRBV5-4 combines with J gene TRBJ2-3; D possibly uses TRBD1 or TRBD2 (6 bases each). Trimming pared 4 bases from V and 5 bases from J, leaving 23 bases between. CDR3 length: 17 amino acids. The germline CDR1 and CDR2 sequences are SGHNT and YYREEE (reference sequence). The CDR3 here is CASSRRWSGGGKDTQYF. The CDR3 coding sequence is TGTGCCAGCAGCCGCCGCTGGAGCGGAGGGGGGAAAGATACGCAGTATTTT.

Sample share makes this clonotype medium-sized. This sequence joins TRBV6-1 and TRBJ1-2, with TRBD1 identical over 7 bases. Germline CDR1 is MNHNS and CDR2 is SASEGT. V dropped 7 bases and J dropped 7; count of bases not matched to a gene: 6. The CDR3 is 12 residues long. CDR3 sequence: CASNRQGGGYTF. For the CDR3, the DNA is TGTGCCAGCAACAGGCAGGGGGGTGGCTACACCTTC.

By frequency in the sample, this clonotype is medium-sized. The genes are TRBV18 and TRBJ1-4; perhaps TRBD1 as D (6 bases). With 3 bases removed from V and 7 bases from J, the gap between germline ends came to 21 bases. This CDR3 spans 17 amino acids. CDR1 is KGHSH and CDR2 is LQKENI in the germline V gene. The CDR3 reads CASSPNALQGRGEKLFF. In DNA, the CDR3 is TGTGCCAGCTCACCCAACGCCCTACAGGGACGCGGTGAAAAACTGTTTTTT. Filled out from reference TRBV18 and TRBJ1-4, the complete variable domain reads NAGVMQNPRHLVRRRGQEARLRCSPMKGHSHVYWYRQLPEEGLKFMVYLQKENIIDESGMPKERFSAEFPKEGPSILRIQQVVRGDSAAYFCASSPNALQGRGEKLFFGSGTQLSVL.

This chain joins TRBV5-6 and TRBJ2-7; 12 bases match TRBD2. CDR1 is SGHDT, CDR2 YYEEEE, per germline. The CDR3 consists of 13 residues. V gave up 2 bases and J gave up 7 bases; unmatched junction bases: 1. The CDR3 loop reads CASSFGLAGEQYF. CDR3 DNA sequence: TGTGCCAGCAGCTTCGGACTAGCGGGGGAGCAGTACTTC.

The rearrangement uses TRBV12-3 or TRBV12-4 and TRBJ1-5; TRBD1 might be the D (6 bases). Trimming removed 6 bases from V and 5 bases from J, with 14 bases in between. There are 14 residues in the CDR3. CDR3 sequence: CASSPNTGHQPQHF. The CDR3 nucleotides are TGTGCCAGCAGCCCCAATACAGGGCATCAGCCCCAGCATTTT.

This clonotype rates as medium-sized. The chain recombines TRBV10-3 with TRBJ1-2; 8 bases line up with TRBD1. There are 17 residues in the CDR3. Germline assignment: CDR1 ENHRY and CDR2 SYGVKD. With 0 bases clipped from V and 1 base from J, the junction kept 7 bases outside the gene matches. The CDR3 spells CAISESPGQGVNYGYTF. CDR3 nucleotides: TGTGCCATCAGTGAGTCGCCCGGACAGGGCGTTAACTATGGCTACACCTTC.

V is TRBV6-1 and J is TRBJ1-5; D is undetermined. Germline V gives CDR1 MNHNS, CDR2 SASEGT. Trimming shortened V by 7 bases and J by 1 base, and 11 bases separated the two germline ends. CDR3 size: 14 residues. CDR3 amino acids: CASTLRLSNQPQHF. CDR3 sequence (DNA): TGTGCCAGCACATTGAGACTCAGCAATCAGCCCCAGCATTTT.

The gene calls are TRBV12-3 or TRBV12-4 and TRBJ2-2; no reliable D call. Trimming pared 6 bases from V and 4 bases from J, leaving 6 bases between. The CDR3 loop spans 12 amino acids. CDR3 amino acids: CASSRLTGELFF. The DNA for the CDR3 is TGTGCCAGCAGCCGCCTCACCGGGGAGCTGTTTTTT.

By frequency in the sample, this clonotype is medium-sized. This rearrangement joins TRBV6-1 to TRBJ1-1; D is uncertain. CDR3 length: 14 amino acids. Trimming took off 3 bases at V and 1 base at J, with 9 bases between the two ends. Germline CDR1 reads MNHNS; CDR2 reads SASEGT. CDR3 sequence: CASSDVARNTEAFF. CDR3 nucleotides: TGTGCCAGCAGTGATGTGGCCCGGAACACTGAAGCTTTCTTT.

This clonotype was observed at least ten times. V is TRBV27 and J is TRBJ1-6; D not certain. Germline assignment: CDR1 MNHEY and CDR2 SMNVEV (reference sequence). V lost 3 bases and J 6 bases, leaving 9 bases between the germline ends. The CDR3 length is 14 residues. CDR3 residues: CASSFGHGNSPLHF. The CDR3 bases are TGTGCCAGCAGTTTTGGGCACGGTAATTCACCCCTCCACTTT.

As for this clonotype: A much larger clone lies a single base off, so this may be a read error. The rearrangement joins TRBV5-4 to TRBJ1-1; no reliable D call. The V end was cut by 9 bases, the J end by 1 base, with 13 bases between. There are 13 residues in the CDR3. Germline CDR1 SGHNT, CDR2 YYREEE (reference sequence). The CDR3 region has the DNA TGTGCCAACAGAGAGGACGGGAACACTGAAGCTTTCTTT. This translates into CANREDGNTEAFF. Looking up the rest from reference TRBV5-4 and TRBJ1-1 gives the full variable domain: ETGVTQSPTHLIKTRGQQVTLRCSSQSGHNTVSWYQQALGQGPQFIFQYYREEENGRGNFPPRFSGLQFPNYSSELNVNALELDDSALYLCANREDGNTEAFFGQGTRLTVV.

This clonotype is labeled as medium-sized (0.01 to 0.1%). The V gene is TRBV19, the J gene TRBJ1-2, with TRBD1 as a possible D gene (6 bases). CDR1 and CDR2 (germline): LNHDA, SQIVND (reference sequence). CDR3 length: 15 amino acids. Trimming removed 3 bases at V and 4 bases at J, with 15 bases between. The CDR3 DNA reads as TGTGCCAGTAGTATTGGCGGGGGCGATCCCTATGGCTACACCTTC. Translation gives CASSIGGGDPYGYTF.